The sequence of this T cell receptor beta chain was determined in a study of neoadjuvant anti-PD-1 for oral cavity cancer. Study-wide findings and caveats: Only three patients per response group were TCR-analyzed; validation needed.

Only in-frame clones appear in the TCRdb table, and some are missing; sequencing was by immunoSEQ multiplex PCR. The table records 18,000 or so clones, approximately 70% of them present only once. For this clone: Its target is unknown.

The CDR3 runs to 13 residues. Germline lookup yields CDR1 MNHEY and CDR2 SVGAGI. V trimming: 8 bases; J trimming: 4 bases; junction bases outside the gene matches: 7. The receptor was isolated from a person aged 35-79 years with oral cavity squamous cell carcinoma. The sequences come from PBMCs, collected before nivolumab (anti-PD-1) treatment. V gene TRBV6-5 combines with J gene TRBJ1-2, with 7 bases that match TRBD1. The CDR3 coding sequence is TGTGCCAGCGGTGACAGGGCCTCCTATGGCTACACCTTC. This translates into CASGDRASYGYTF.